Shown below are 18 T cell receptor beta chains from a single sample sequenced in a study of siplizumab effects on memory and regulatory T cells. Repertoires were generated with immunoSEQ multiplex PCR, while TCRdb's copy carries only in-frame clones and drops some. The repertoire holds roughly 50,000 clones, with roughly 84% as singletons. The sequencing sample was made of naive CD8+ T cells sorted from blood. These receptors all stem from a human donor in good health.

The rearrangement joins TRBV6-1 to TRBJ2-7; perhaps D is TRBD1 or TRBD2 (5 bases each). Germline V gene data show CDR1 as MNHNS and CDR2 as SASEGT. The ends were cut back, 2 bases at V and 2 bases at J, with 10 bases in the middle. This CDR3 contains 14 residues. The CDR3 region has the DNA TGTGCCAGCAGTGAATTTGGGGGAACCTACGAGCAGTACTTC. Protein product: CASSEFGGTYEQYF.

The chain has TRBV6-5 and TRBJ2-6; 7 nucleotides line up with TRBD1. V was pared by 6 bases and J by 7 bases, with 3 bases of the junction left unmatched. Germline V gene sequence: CDR1 MNHEY, CDR2 SVGAGI. The CDR3 contains 13 residues. Here the CDR3 reads CASSHRGANVLTF. In DNA form, the CDR3 reads TGTGCCAGCAGCCACAGGGGAGCCAACGTCCTGACTTTC.

The chain joins TRBV27 to TRBJ2-1, with D hard to call. Germline loops: CDR1 MNHEY, CDR2 SMNVEV (reference sequence). V gave up 0 bases and J gave up 6 bases, with 12 bases separating them. CDR3 size: 15 residues. Here the CDR3 DNA reads TGTGCCAGCAGTTTATCGAGGCCCTCTTTCAATGAGCAGTTCTTC. This codes for CASSLSRPSFNEQFF.

V gene TRBV5-1 combines with J gene TRBJ1-1, with D possibly TRBD1 on 5 matching bases. Trimming took off 0 bases at V and 0 bases at J, with 9 bases between the two ends. This CDR3 has 15 residues. Germline V gene data show CDR1 as SGHRS and CDR2 as YFSETQ. CDR3 DNA: TGCGCCAGCAGCTTGGGTCAGGGTATGAACACTGAAGCTTTCTTT. Protein product: CASSLGQGMNTEAFF. Using reference TRBV5-1 and TRBJ1-1 for the parts outside the CDR3, the full variable domain is KAGVTQTPRYLIKTRGQQVTLSCSPISGHRSVSWYQQTPGQGLQFLFEYFSETQRNKGNFPGRFSGRQFSNSRSEMNVSTLELGDSALYLCASSLGQGMNTEAFFGQGTRLTVV.

The chain combines TRBV20-1 with TRBJ2-2; no clear D gene. Germline V gives CDR1 DFQATT, CDR2 SNEGSKA (reference sequence). This CDR3 spans 11 amino acids. Trimming took 5 bases from V and 2 from J, leaving 3 bases between them. The CDR3 loop is CSAPNTGELFF. In DNA form, the CDR3 reads TGCAGTGCTCCTAACACCGGGGAGCTGTTTTTT.

The chain uses TRBV19 and TRBJ2-1, with D perhaps assigned TRBD1 or TRBD2 (5 bases each). V was cut by 6 bases and J by 6 bases, with 12 bases left in between. Germline V CDR1 and CDR2: LNHDA, SQIVND (reference sequence). The CDR3 covers 13 residues. The CDR3 DNA reads as TGTGCCAGTAGGAGGGGTTTGGGCAATGAGCAGTTCTTC. This encodes CASRRGLGNEQFF.

The V gene is TRBV5-1, the J gene TRBJ1-1; 12 nucleotides align to TRBD1. The V and J ends lost 3 bases and 7 bases, in that order; junction bases with no gene match: 4. The CDR3 has 14 amino acids. The germline gives CDR1 SGHRS, CDR2 YFSETQ. Written as DNA, the CDR3 is TGCGCCAGCAGCTCGGGACAGGGGGCCGGTGAAGCTTTCTTT. Translating it yields CASSSGQGAGEAFF.

The V and J genes are TRBV18 and TRBJ2-7; D assignment may be TRBD1 or TRBD2 (5 bases each). The CDR3 consists of 14 residues. Deletions cut 0 bases from V and 7 bases from J, with 13 bases between. Germline V gives CDR1 KGHSH, CDR2 LQKENI. CDR3 sequence reads: CASSPPWDPQEQYF. For the CDR3, the DNA is TGTGCCAGCTCACCACCTTGGGACCCTCAAGAGCAGTACTTC. The variable domain in full, completed from reference TRBV18 and TRBJ2-7, reads NAGVMQNPRHLVRRRGQEARLRCSPMKGHSHVYWYRQLPEEGLKFMVYLQKENIIDESGMPKERFSAEFPKEGPSILRIQQVVRGDSAAYFCASSPPWDPQEQYFGPGTRLTVT.

The chain uses TRBV7-9 and TRBJ2-5, with TRBD2 identical over 8 bases. Germline V lookup: CDR1 SEHNR, CDR2 FQNEAQ (reference sequence). Losses at the gene ends were 6 bases for V and 5 bases for J; bases not matched to a gene: 8. The CDR3 is 14 amino acids. The CDR3 DNA reads TGTGCCAGCAGGCCCAGCGGGGGCATGGAGACCCAGTACTTC. It yields the protein CASRPSGGMETQYF.

The chain combines TRBV7-9 with TRBJ2-1; D not certain. The germline V gene encodes CDR1 SEHNR and CDR2 FQNEAQ (reference sequence). The CDR3 consists of 12 residues. Trimming pared 5 bases from V and 5 bases from J, leaving 7 bases between. DNA of the CDR3: TGTGCCAGCAGCCAGAATAACAATGAGCAGTTCTTC. It yields the protein CASSQNNNEQFF.

The chain combines TRBV19 with TRBJ1-1; D might be TRBD1 (6 bases). The ends were cut back, 3 bases at V and 1 base at J, with 9 bases in the middle. The CDR3 consists of 14 residues. Germline loops: CDR1 LNHDA, CDR2 SQIVND (reference sequence). The CDR3 nucleotides are TGTGCCAGTAGTATTCAGGGGTCGAACACTGAAGCTTTCTTT. Amino acids: CASSIQGSNTEAFF.

This chain connects TRBV6-1 to TRBJ1-1, with unresolved D. Trimming removed 6 bases at V and 3 bases at J, with 14 bases between. The CDR3 has 14 amino acids. Germline assignment: CDR1 MNHNS and CDR2 SASEGT. CDR3 region: CASSIAGRHTEAFF. CDR3 DNA sequence: TGTGCCAGCAGCATAGCGGGCAGACACACTGAAGCTTTCTTT.

The rearrangement links TRBV11-3 to TRBJ2-7; the match to TRBD1 covers 7 bases. Trimming cost V 1 base and J 7 bases; bases outside gene matches: 13. Germline lookup yields CDR1 SGHNT and CDR2 YENEEA. The CDR3 is 16 residues long. The CDR3 DNA is TGTGCCAGCAGCTTAGCCCCGACAGGGCTACTTATGGAGCAGTACTTC. It is translated as CASSLAPTGLLMEQYF.

The J gene is TRBJ1-1, the V gene TRBV13; 8 positions match TRBD1. The V gene end was trimmed by 4 bases and the J gene end by 1 base; junction bases not matched to a gene: 5. Germline CDR1 is PRHDT and CDR2 is FYEKMQ (reference sequence). This CDR3 region has 15 residues. Here the CDR3 DNA reads TGTGCCAGCAGCTCGACGGGGACAGGGAACACTGAAGCTTTCTTT. Translating gives CASSSTGTGNTEAFF.

The chain has TRBV10-1 and TRBJ2-5, with D hard to call. Trimming pared 3 bases from V and 2 bases from J, leaving 13 bases between. The CDR3 length is 15 residues. CDR1 and CDR2 from the germline V gene are WNHNN and SYGVQD (reference sequence). The CDR3 nucleotides read TGCGCCAGCAGTGAAGGTAGAACATTTCAAGAGACCCAGTACTTC. Protein sequence: CASSEGRTFQETQYF.

The chain is built from TRBV19 and TRBJ1-2; D is uncertain. CDR1 is LNHDA and CDR2 is SQIVND in the germline V gene (reference sequence). The CDR3 extends over 15 amino acids. The V end was cut by 6 bases, the J end by 7 bases, with 21 bases between. CDR3 in DNA: TGTGCCAGTAGGACCCTTTGGCCGGAGGTGTCTGGCTACACCTTC. Translated: CASRTLWPEVSGYTF.

This clone has only a few counts. The chain recombines TRBV9 with TRBJ1-1, with D perhaps TRBD1 (6 bases). V was cut by 3 bases and J by 5 bases, with 17 bases left in between. The CDR3 consists of 15 residues. Per the germline V gene, CDR1 is SGDLS and CDR2 is YYNGEE. The CDR3 sequence: CASSGQTGRVTEAFF. The CDR3 region has the DNA TGTGCCAGCAGCGGCCAGACAGGCAGGGTAACTGAAGCTTTCTTT. The entire variable domain, with the rest obtained from reference TRBV9 and TRBJ1-1, is as follows: DSGVTQTPKHLITATGQRVTLRCSPRSGDLSVYWYQQSLDQGLQFLIQYYNGEERAKGNILERFSAQQFPDLHSELNLSSLELGDSALYFCASSGQTGRVTEAFFGQGTRLTVV.

The V call is TRBV19, the J call TRBJ1-1, with D perhaps matching TRBD1 (5 bases). Germline V lookup: CDR1 LNHDA, CDR2 SQIVND (reference sequence). The germline V and J ends were trimmed by 4 bases and 2 bases, with 14 bases remaining between them. The CDR3 length is 15 residues. CDR3 nucleotides: TGTGCCAGTAGTAACCACCCAAGGGGAAACACTGAAGCTTTCTTT. Translation gives CASSNHPRGNTEAFF. The whole variable domain, remainder taken from reference TRBV19 and TRBJ1-1, is DGGITQSPKYLFRKEGQNVTLSCEQNLNHDAMYWYRQDPGQGLRLIYYSQIVNDFQKGDIAEGYSVSREKKESFPLTVTSAQKNPTAFYLCASSNHPRGNTEAFFGQGTRLTVV.